The 28 T cell receptor beta chains below come from one sample, sequenced in a study of control samples from healthy donors and cancer patients. The data were produced by immunoSEQ multiplex PCR, yet TCRdb's version contains in-frame clones alone and is incomplete. The sample yields roughly 55,000 clones, around 90% seen once. The sequenced sample consisted of blood. The receptor set was obtained from a man aged 50-60 years in good health.

This clone was picked up one time. The J gene is TRBJ1-3, the V gene TRBV18; 7 nucleotides agree with TRBD1. V was clipped by 3 bases and J by 1 base; unmatched bases: 12. The CDR3 covers 18 residues. Germline V gives CDR1 KGHSH, CDR2 LQKENI. This chain's CDR3 is CASSPLEFEQGSGNTIYF. Written as DNA, the CDR3 is TGTGCCAGCTCACCCCTAGAATTTGAACAGGGGTCTGGAAACACCATATATTTT.

The chain uses TRBV10-3 and TRBJ2-7; TRBD2 aligns across 8 bases. The germline gives CDR1 ENHRY, CDR2 SYGVKD. Trimming removed 0 bases from V and 7 bases from J; junction bases left unmatched: 5. This CDR3 comprises 14 residues. The CDR3 DNA follows: TGTGCCATCAGTGAGTCCACTAGCGGTGGAGAGCAGTACTTC. This encodes CAISESTSGGEQYF.

The chain recombines TRBV6-5 with TRBJ1-2; 10 bases are shared with TRBD1. Germline lookup yields CDR1 MNHEY and CDR2 SVGAGI. Trimming cost V 0 bases and J 4 bases; bases outside gene matches: 2. The CDR3 covers 15 residues. The CDR3 DNA reads TGTGCCAGCAGTTACTCGGGACAGGGGAGCTATGGCTACACCTTC. It is translated as CASSYSGQGSYGYTF.

This clone was recorded a few times. The V and J genes are TRBV14 and TRBJ1-1; D is uncertain. Germline CDR1 SGHDN, CDR2 FVKESK. CDR3 length: 15 amino acids. V was shortened by 5 bases and J by 2 bases, with 15 bases between the two germline ends. The CDR3 is CASSGWEGGNTEAFF. CDR3 sequence (DNA): TGTGCCAGCAGCGGGTGGGAGGGCGGTAACACTGAAGCTTTCTTT.

CDR3 DNA: TGTGCCAGCAGTTTTACCGGAGGCGAGCAGTACTTC. This sequence encodes CASSFTGGEQYF. The V and J genes are TRBV6-2 or TRBV6-3 and TRBJ2-7, with D tentatively TRBD2 (5 bases). The CDR3 covers 12 residues. The germline V gene has CDR1 MNHEY and CDR2 SVGEGT. Between the trimmed V and J ends, which lost 4 bases and 6 bases, there was a span of 10 bases.

V and J are TRBV6-5 and TRBJ2-3; D assignment may be TRBD1 or TRBD2 (5 bases each). V was pared by 2 bases and J by 2 bases, with 8 bases between. The CDR3 is made up of 14 amino acids. Germline V gene sequence: CDR1 MNHEY, CDR2 SVGAGI. The CDR3 protein is CASSYGTPTDTQYF. CDR3 nucleotide sequence: TGTGCCAGCAGTTACGGGACCCCCACAGATACGCAGTATTTT.

The chain employs TRBV28 and TRBJ2-7; no definite D call. Germline assignment: CDR1 MDHEN and CDR2 SYDVKM. This CDR3 region has 15 residues. V was clipped by 7 bases and J by 4 bases, with 20 bases between them. In nucleotides, the CDR3 is TGTGCCAGCACCTTAGGGCCCTCTTTTCAGTACGAGCAGTACTTC. Translated: CASTLGPSFQYEQYF.

This chain links TRBV27 with TRBJ2-1, with 9 bases that match TRBD2. J was trimmed by 11 bases and V by 3 bases; bases with no gene match: 11. The CDR3 consists of 15 residues. Germline CDR1 reads MNHEY; CDR2 reads SMNVEV (reference sequence). The DNA for the CDR3 is TGTGCCAGCAGTTTGACGGTAGCGGGAGCGTCTAAGCAGTTCTTC. Residues: CASSLTVAGASKQFF.

This clone has just one count. This sequence joins TRBV30 and TRBJ1-3; D remains ambiguous. The CDR3 spans 14 residues. The V gene lost 1 base and the J gene lost 4 bases, with 11 bases spanning the gap. The germline V gene encodes CDR1 GTSNPN and CDR2 SVGIG (reference sequence). The CDR3 nucleotides read TGTGCCTGGAGTGGGCCAGGACCCGGAAACACCATATATTTT. Protein product: CAWSGPGPGNTIYF.

This rearrangement joins TRBV7-8 to TRBJ2-7; TRBD2 agrees at 9 bases. The length of the CDR3 is 14 residues. The germline gives CDR1 SGHVS, CDR2 FQNEAQ. V trimming: 8 bases; J trimming: 2 bases; junction bases outside the gene matches: 7. The chain's CDR3 is CASRGGGSTYEQYF. The CDR3 coding sequence is TGTGCCAGCCGCGGGGGGGGGTCAACCTACGAGCAGTACTTC.

This clone was seen a single time. The chain carries TRBV2 and TRBJ1-1, with D perhaps matching TRBD1 (5 bases). Germline-derived CDR1 and CDR2 are SNHLY and FYNNEI. The CDR3 runs to 13 residues. Trimming took off 8 bases at V and 1 base at J, with 11 bases between the two ends. CDR3 amino acids: CASGTATNTEAFF. CDR3 DNA: TGTGCCAGCGGGACGGCGACGAACACTGAAGCTTTCTTT.

This clone has only a few counts. This sequence joins TRBV19 and TRBJ2-1, with D tentatively TRBD1 (6 bases). Germline assignment: CDR1 LNHDA and CDR2 SQIVND (reference sequence). Trimming shortened V by 3 bases and J by 8 bases, and 20 bases separated the two germline ends. The length of the CDR3 is 16 residues. This chain's CDR3 is CASSIGQGSSSDEQFF. CDR3 DNA: TGTGCCAGTAGTATCGGGCAGGGGTCCTCTTCGGATGAGCAGTTCTTC.

This clone was found once. The chain recombines TRBV6-2 or TRBV6-3 with TRBJ2-1; TRBD2 matches 13 bases. Trimming removed 5 bases from V and 0 bases from J; junction bases left unmatched: 7. This CDR3 spans 18 amino acids. The germline gives CDR1 MNHEY, CDR2 SVGEGT. CDR3 nucleotides: TGTGCCAGCAGTGGACTAGCGGGAGCCAACCGCTCCTACAATGAGCAGTTCTTC. Protein: CASSGLAGANRSYNEQFF.

This rearrangement joins TRBV28 to TRBJ1-6, with D unresolved. V lost 5 bases and J lost 1, with 9 bases in between. This CDR3 region has 15 residues. Per germline, CDR1 MDHEN and CDR2 SYDVKM. The CDR3 protein is CASSPSDSYNSPLHF. The CDR3 nucleotides are TGTGCCAGCAGTCCCTCGGATTCCTATAATTCACCCCTCCACTTT. The full variable domain, in which reference TRBV28 and TRBJ1-6 provide the parts outside the CDR3, is DVKVTQSSRYLVKRTGEKVFLECVQDMDHENMFWYRQDPGLGLRLIYFSYDVKMKEKGDIPEGYSVSREKKERFSLILESASTNQTSMYLCASSPSDSYNSPLHFGNGTRLTVT.

V and J are TRBV4-1 and TRBJ2-7, with 8 positions matching TRBD2. The germline CDR1 and CDR2 sequences are MGHRA and YSYEKL. With V trimmed by 1 base and J by 3 bases, 11 bases remained unmatched. This CDR3 has 17 residues. The CDR3, as DNA: TGCGCCAGCAGCCAAGGGGCAAATAGCGGGAACTTCTACGAGCAGTACTTC. Amino acid sequence: CASSQGANSGNFYEQYF.

The CDR3 here is CASSLGAGGSTDTQYF. The CDR3, as DNA: TGTGCCAGCAGCTTAGGAGCGGGGGGGAGCACAGATACGCAGTATTTT. The chain is built from TRBV7-8 and TRBJ2-3; 10 bases line up with TRBD2. Germline V CDR1 and CDR2: SGHVS, FQNEAQ. This CDR3 has 16 residues. The junction had 1 base not matched to a gene; V was cut back by 1 base and J by 0 bases.

CDR3: CATSGGDYNEQFF. In DNA, the CDR3 is TGTGCCACCAGTGGAGGGGACTACAATGAGCAGTTCTTC. The rearrangement uses TRBV24-1 and TRBJ2-1; TRBD1 or TRBD2 may be the D gene (5 bases each). The CDR3 consists of 13 residues. Germline CDR1 is KGHDR and CDR2 is SFDVKD. The V and J ends lost 5 bases and 3 bases respectively, with 7 bases between them.

The chain uses TRBV15 and TRBJ2-2; the D gene is possibly TRBD1 (6 bases). Germline V lookup: CDR1 LNHNV, CDR2 YYDKDF (reference sequence). V shed 5 bases and J shed 6 bases, with 10 bases lying between them. CDR3 size: 13 residues. CDR3 in amino acids: CATSSGASGELFF. The CDR3 region has the DNA TGTGCCACCAGCTCAGGGGCGTCCGGGGAGCTGTTTTTT.

This chain links TRBV7-9 with TRBJ2-5, with TRBD1 identical over 9 bases. The germline V gene encodes CDR1 SEHNR and CDR2 FQNEAQ (reference sequence). With V trimmed by 10 bases and J by 2 bases, 17 bases remained unmatched. This CDR3 contains 17 residues. In nucleotides, the CDR3 is TGTGCCACCTCTGGACAGGGGCAGAAAAAAGCACAAGAGACCCAGTACTTC. Encoded protein: CATSGQGQKKAQETQYF.

For the CDR3, the DNA is TGTGCCAGCAGCTTATGGATGCAACCGAACAATGAGCAGTTCTTC. Protein product: CASSLWMQPNNEQFF. This chain connects TRBV7-9 to TRBJ2-1; D unresolved. This CDR3 has 15 residues. Trimming stripped 2 bases from V and 5 bases from J, with 13 bases between. Per germline, CDR1 SEHNR and CDR2 FQNEAQ (reference sequence).

This clone has a single count. The CDR3 reads CASNGEREGLGGELFF. The CDR3 DNA is TGTGCCAGCAACGGGGAGCGGGAGGGTTTAGGCGGGGAGCTGTTTTTT. The V call is TRBV6-6, the J call TRBJ2-2; 10 bases agree with TRBD2. J was trimmed by 7 bases and V by 7 bases; bases with no gene match: 12. This CDR3 is built from 16 residues. CDR1 is MNHNY, CDR2 SVGAGI, per germline (reference sequence).

This clone was recorded only once. The chain couples TRBV19 to TRBJ1-5; D gene unclear. Between the trimmed V and J ends, which lost 6 bases and 3 bases, there was a span of 6 bases. Germline-derived CDR1 and CDR2 are LNHDA and SQIVND (reference sequence). The length of the CDR3 is 12 residues. The CDR3 bases are TGTGCCAGTAGGCTCCTCAATCAGCCCCAGCATTTT. Its translation is CASRLLNQPQHF.

The chain recombines TRBV7-9 with TRBJ2-1, with TRBD2 matching 9 bases. Trimming took 2 bases from V and 2 from J; bases not matched to a gene: 10. Germline CDR1 and CDR2: SEHNR and FQNEAQ (reference sequence). The CDR3 spans 18 residues. The CDR3 reads CASSLLAGGPGTYNEQFF. Written as DNA, the CDR3 is TGTGCCAGCAGCTTACTGGCGGGAGGGCCGGGAACCTACAATGAGCAGTTCTTC.

V is TRBV11-3 and J is TRBJ2-2, with a possible D match to TRBD1 (6 bases). The CDR3 covers 14 residues. Germline V gene data show CDR1 as SGHNT and CDR2 as YENEEA. Trimming shortened V by 3 bases and J by 4 bases, and 9 bases separated the two germline ends. CDR3 DNA sequence: TGTGCCAGCAGCTTTACAGGGAGCACCGGGGAGCTGTTTTTT. Translation gives CASSFTGSTGELFF.

The V gene is TRBV5-4, the J gene TRBJ2-7, with a possible D match to TRBD2 (6 bases). Trimming left V 4 bases short and J 7 bases short, with 21 bases between. The CDR3 has 15 amino acids. Germline CDR1 SGHNT, CDR2 YYREEE (reference sequence). This chain's CDR3 is CASSEMAGTSREQYF. Here the CDR3 DNA reads TGTGCCAGCAGCGAAATGGCGGGAACGTCTCGGGAGCAGTACTTC.

The chain has TRBV7-9 and TRBJ2-2; possibly TRBD1 for D (6 bases). Germline-derived CDR1 and CDR2 are SEHNR and FQNEAQ (reference sequence). The CDR3 covers 16 residues. The V and J ends lost 5 bases and 0 bases respectively, with 13 bases between them. DNA for the CDR3: TGTGCCAGCAGCACCAGACAGGCGACGAACACCGGGGAGCTGTTTTTT. It yields the protein CASSTRQATNTGELFF. The full variable domain, its missing parts supplied by reference TRBV7-9 and TRBJ2-2, is DTGVSQNPRHKITKRGQNVTFRCDPISEHNRLYWYRQTLGQGPEFLTYFQNEAQLEKSRLLSDRFSAERPKGSFSTLEIQRTEQGDSAMYLCASSTRQATNTGELFFGEGSRLTVL.

V usage is TRBV14 and J usage is TRBJ1-1, with D maybe TRBD1 (5 bases). Per the germline V gene, CDR1 is SGHDN and CDR2 is FVKESK. This CDR3 region has 12 residues. V lost 4 bases to trimming and J lost 12 bases, with 15 bases between them. The DNA for the CDR3 is TGTGCCAGCAGCCTCGGGGGGGAAACAACTTTCTTT. Protein: CASSLGGETTFF.

The genes are TRBV28 and TRBJ1-2; no clear D gene. The CDR3 is 13 amino acids. The germline V gene has CDR1 MDHEN and CDR2 SYDVKM. With 5 bases removed from V and 7 bases from J, the gap between germline ends came to 14 bases. The CDR3 DNA sequence: TGTGCCAGCAGTACGGACGCCCCGGGTGGCTACACCTTC. This translates into CASSTDAPGGYTF.